The clone carrying this T cell receptor (beta chain) was seen a few times. What it binds is not known. The V segment lost 1 base and the J segment 0 bases; nucleotides outside the gene matches: 4. The germline CDR1 and CDR2 sequences are MGHDK and SYGVNS. This CDR3 spans 17 amino acids. One entry per CDR3 protein results from TCRdb running MiXCR on the reads. The top ten hold approximately 19% of the sample, which has under 300,000 distinct CDR3 sequences, under 25% seen once. This sample is drawn from a study of T cell repertoires in cytomegalovirus infection. Across the whole study: Public TCR beta signatures indicated both CMV infection and matching HLA type.

The chain employs TRBV25-1 and TRBJ2-1, with 9 bases lining up with TRBD2. The sequenced sample was cultured PBMCs, obtained from culture after CMV antigen stimulation. This TCR was sampled from a human donor in good health (CMV status not recorded). Some clones in this sample may be carry-over from other donors' samples. The CDR3 is CASSESSSGSSYNEQFF. DNA of the CDR3: TGTGCCAGCAGTGAATCGAGTAGCGGGAGCTCCTACAATGAGCAGTTCTTC.